What follows are 22 T cell receptor beta chains derived from one specimen sequenced in a study of CD8 T cells in ankylosing spondylitis. TCRdb re-analysed the 5' RACE reads in MiXCR, keeping a single row per CDR3 protein. The repertoire holds a few hundred thousand distinct CDR3 sequences, with more than 20% as singletons. The material sequenced was blood, either unsorted or a sorted T cell fraction (not recorded which). The receptors come from a male donor with ankylosing spondylitis or in good health (not recorded which).

The rearrangement links TRBV12-3 or TRBV12-4 to TRBJ1-1; D remains ambiguous. Trimming stripped 3 bases from V and 0 bases from J, with 8 bases between. This CDR3 has 14 residues. The CDR3 DNA sequence: TGTGCCAGCAGTTTCGGCAGGATGAACACTGAAGCTTTCTTT. Residues: CASSFGRMNTEAFF.

This clonotype was observed at least ten times. The junction departs from germline at one end; a sequencing error may be responsible. V is TRBV10-3 and J is TRBJ1-1; D possibly corresponds to TRBD1 (5 bases). CDR3 length: 12 residues. Germline values: CDR1 ENHRY, CDR2 SYGVKD. As DNA, the CDR3 is TGTGCCGTCAGGGATGGGAACACTGAAGCTTTCTTT. This sequence encodes CAVRDGNTEAFF.

The chain has TRBV7-3 and TRBJ2-5; D remains ambiguous. The CDR3 runs to 13 residues. Germline-derived CDR1 and CDR2 are SGHTA and FQGTGA. V lost 3 bases, J lost 5 bases, and 10 bases lay in between. DNA of the CDR3: TGTGCCAGCAGCTTCTCCCTTAGGGAGACCCAGTACTTC. It codes for CASSFSLRETQYF.

V gene TRBV7-2 combines with J gene TRBJ2-2, with D unclear. The V end lost 5 bases, the J end lost 1 base, and 11 bases lay between the germline ends. The length of the CDR3 is 15 residues. Germline CDR1 is SGHTA and CDR2 is FQGNSA. CDR3 nucleotides: TGTGCCAGCAGCCTCCACACAGAGAACACCGGGGAGCTGTTTTTT. This encodes CASSLHTENTGELFF.

This clonotype has at least ten counts. CDR3 in amino acids: CASSFRWQNYEQYF. CDR3 nucleotide sequence: TGTGCCAGCAGCTTTAGGTGGCAGAACTACGAGCAGTACTTC. This chain connects TRBV11-2 to TRBJ2-7, with no clear D. CDR3 length equals 14 residues. V lost 3 bases and J 3 bases, leaving 12 bases between the germline ends. Germline V gene sequence: CDR1 SGHAT, CDR2 FQNNGV.

CDR3: CASSLATGGHYEQYF. The CDR3 DNA reads as TGTGCCAGCAGTTTAGCAACAGGGGGACATTACGAGCAGTACTTC. The J gene is TRBJ2-7, the V gene TRBV12-3 or TRBV12-4; 8 bases fit TRBD1. V shed 0 bases and J 4 bases; nucleotides not matched to a gene: 5. The CDR3 extends over 15 amino acids.

This clonotype was picked up a small number of times. The CDR3 here is CASGHWGRTDTQYF. As DNA, the CDR3 is TGCGCCAGCGGACATTGGGGTCGCACAGATACGCAGTATTTT. The rearrangement uses TRBV10-1 and TRBJ2-3; possible D gene TRBD1, 5 bases. The germline V gene encodes CDR1 WNHNN and CDR2 SYGVQD (reference sequence). Trimming stripped 8 bases from V and 1 base from J, with 13 bases between. The CDR3 sequence is 14 residues long.

The chain couples TRBV12-3 or TRBV12-4 to TRBJ1-2; D perhaps matches TRBD1 (5 bases). The CDR3 has 17 amino acids. Trimming cost V 2 bases and J 2 bases, with 18 bases left between them. DNA of the CDR3: TGTGCCAGCAGTTTATGGGGGAAAGGGATTGGGAACTATGGCTACACCTTC. Protein product: CASSLWGKGIGNYGYTF.

The rearrangement links TRBV19 to TRBJ2-7; possible D gene TRBD2, 5 bases. V lost 1 base and J lost 5, with 12 bases in between. This CDR3 spans 14 amino acids. Germline CDR1 reads LNHDA; CDR2 reads SQIVND (reference sequence). For the CDR3, the DNA is TGTGCCAGTAGTATAGTCGCGGGTGTCCACGAGCAGTACTTC. Protein product: CASSIVAGVHEQYF.

Comment on this clonotype: A clone one base away is much larger, so this may be a read error. The rearrangement uses TRBV20-1 and TRBJ1-6; D is unresolved. Germline V gives CDR1 DFQATT, CDR2 SNEGSKA (reference sequence). The CDR3 consists of 13 residues. V dropped 2 bases and J dropped 10 bases, with 12 bases sitting between them. CDR3 sequence: CSARCGKRSPLHF. CDR3 in DNA: TGCAGTGCTAGATGTGGGAAACGGTCACCCCTCCACTTT.

CDR3 region: CASSLGYRGAELAKNIQYF. CDR3 sequence (DNA): TGTGCCAGCAGCTTAGGATACAGGGGGGCCGAACTAGCCAAAAACATTCAGTACTTC. The chain combines TRBV7-8 with TRBJ2-4, with 8 bases fitting TRBD1. Trimming took 1 base from V and 0 from J; bases not matched to a gene: 11. CDR3 length: 19 amino acids. Germline values: CDR1 SGHVS, CDR2 FQNEAQ.

In its sample, this clonotype was seen many times. DNA of the CDR3: TGTGCCAGCAGCCCACAAGAGGACAGGGCTGGCTCCTACGAGCAGTACTTC. This encodes CASSPQEDRAGSYEQYF. J is TRBJ2-7 and V is TRBV9; 8 nucleotides match TRBD1. Germline assignment: CDR1 SGDLS and CDR2 YYNGEE. Unmatched junction bases numbered 12, after V lost 4 bases and J lost 0 bases. CDR3 length: 17 amino acids.

In this sample, this clonotype turned up a few times. The V and J genes are TRBV29-1 and TRBJ2-2; D gene ambiguous. The CDR3 is 13 amino acids. Germline-derived CDR1 and CDR2 are SQVTM and ANQGSEA. V lost 7 bases, J lost 7 bases, and 16 bases lay in between. CDR3 nucleotides: TGCAGCGCTCGACGGCCCGAGAGCGGGGAGCTGTTTTTT. The encoded protein is CSARRPESGELFF.

The V gene is TRBV4-1, the J gene TRBJ2-5, with 10 bases lining up with TRBD2. In germline, CDR1 is MGHRA, CDR2 YSYEKL. With V trimmed by 3 bases and J by 9 bases, 10 bases remained unmatched. CDR3 length: 15 amino acids. As DNA, the CDR3 is TGCGCCAGCAGCCACGGCGGACTAGCGGCTCGGGCCCAGTACTTC. Translating gives CASSHGGLAARAQYF.

This clonotype has only a few counts. The chain uses TRBV29-1 and TRBJ2-7, with D possibly TRBD2 on 6 matching bases. Germline CDR1 is SQVTM and CDR2 is ANQGSEA. CDR3 size: 13 residues. Trimming shortened V by 4 bases and J by 6 bases, and 16 bases separated the two germline ends. CDR3 protein: CSVGDRAGIEQYF. The CDR3 coding sequence is TGCAGCGTTGGTGATAGGGCGGGGATCGAGCAGTACTTC.

The chain has TRBV29-1 and TRBJ2-3; a weak D match, TRBD1 (6 bases). V was pared by 6 bases and J by 5 bases, with 15 bases between. This CDR3 region has 13 residues. Germline CDR1 SQVTM, CDR2 ANQGSEA. The DNA of the CDR3 is TGCAGCGTCGCAGGGGCCGTTGGAGATACGCAGTATTTT. It specifies CSVAGAVGDTQYF.

This chain's CDR3 is CAISSGENTDTQYF. For the CDR3, the DNA is TGTGCCATAAGTAGCGGGGAAAACACAGATACGCAGTATTTT. The gene calls are TRBV10-3 and TRBJ2-3; 8 positions agree with TRBD2. Trimming cost V 9 bases and J 2 bases; bases outside gene matches: 7. Germline lookup yields CDR1 ENHRY and CDR2 SYGVKD. The CDR3 runs to 14 residues.

V and J are TRBV20-1 and TRBJ1-1; D is unresolved. Trimming took 3 bases from V and 3 from J, leaving 11 bases between them. Germline CDR1 is DFQATT and CDR2 is SNEGSKA (reference sequence). The CDR3 sequence is 13 residues long. Here the CDR3 DNA reads TGCAGTGCTAGGCCGATCCCCGACACTGAAGCTTTCTTT. Translation gives CSARPIPDTEAFF.

The chain carries TRBV27 and TRBJ2-1; D gene uncertain. CDR3 length: 13 amino acids. CDR1 is MNHEY and CDR2 is SMNVEV in the germline V gene (reference sequence). The ends were cut back, 5 bases at V and 5 bases at J, with 10 bases in the middle. Here the CDR3 DNA reads TGTGCCAGCAGTGCAACTATAAACAATGAGCAGTTCTTC. Encoded protein: CASSATINNEQFF.

This clonotype was counted at least ten times. The rearrangement joins TRBV5-1 to TRBJ2-3; D unresolved. Germline lookup yields CDR1 SGHRS and CDR2 YFSETQ. V was shortened by 4 bases and J by 1 base, with 7 bases between the two germline ends. This CDR3 comprises 13 residues. The CDR3 DNA reads as TGCGCCAGCAGCAGGTGGGGCACAGATACGCAGTATTTT. Amino acid sequence: CASSRWGTDTQYF.

The sample holds many counts of this clonotype. The rearrangement joins TRBV12-3 or TRBV12-4 to TRBJ2-1; D might be TRBD1 (6 bases). The CDR3 runs to 14 residues. Trimming took 1 base from V and 4 from J, leaving 8 bases between them. Here the CDR3 reads CASSLEDRYNEQFF. The CDR3 DNA reads TGTGCCAGCAGTTTAGAGGACAGATACAATGAGCAGTTCTTC.

The V and J genes are TRBV6-5 and TRBJ2-1; 8 bases are a match to TRBD1. The J segment lost 4 bases and the V segment lost 3 bases, leaving 5 bases of the junction unmatched. The CDR3 totals 15 residues. Per germline, CDR1 MNHEY and CDR2 SVGAGI. The CDR3 region has the DNA TGTGCCAGCAGTTATGTGACAGGGGTATACAATGAGCAGTTCTTC. Encoded protein: CASSYVTGVYNEQFF.